A single sample gave rise to the 28 T cell receptor beta chains below, sequenced in a study of blood T cell repertoires in COVID-19. The method was immunoSEQ multiplex PCR; TCRdb's version includes in-frame clones alone and lacks a portion of them. Here the sample spans 260,000 or so clones, 85% being singletons. Specimen: PBMCs or T cells enriched from blood (not recorded which). The origin of the receptors is a woman aged 50 to 60 who had recovered from COVID-19.

This chain uses TRBV24-1 with TRBJ1-2; D perhaps matches TRBD1 (6 bases). Trimming cost V 5 bases and J 7 bases, with 13 bases left between them. Looked up from germline, CDR1 is KGHDR and CDR2 is SFDVKD. The length of the CDR3 is 13 residues. Written as DNA, the CDR3 is TGTGCCACCAGTGCGACGGGGACAAGTGGCTACACCTTC. Translating it yields CATSATGTSGYTF.

The genes are TRBV28 and TRBJ2-6; TRBD1 agrees at 9 bases. The CDR3 runs 20 residues. Germline V gene lookup returns CDR1 MDHEN and CDR2 SYDVKM. V dropped 7 bases and J dropped 3; count of bases not matched to a gene: 19. DNA of the CDR3: TGTGCCAGCACCCATCCGCCGGGGCGACAGGGGGTATATGGGGCCAACGTCCTGACTTTC. This encodes CASTHPPGRQGVYGANVLTF.

The genes are TRBV7-2 and TRBJ1-1, with D uncertain. CDR3 size: 14 residues. Trimming pared 9 bases from V and 3 bases from J, leaving 17 bases between. Germline values: CDR1 SGHTA, CDR2 FQGNSA. CDR3 in amino acids: CASINRDWDTEAFF. DNA of the CDR3: TGTGCCAGTATAAACCGGGATTGGGACACTGAAGCTTTCTTT.

The chain is built from TRBV7-9 and TRBJ2-3; D is possibly TRBD2 (6 bases). Trimming removed 3 bases at V and 5 bases at J, with 9 bases between. CDR3 length: 13 amino acids. CDR1 is SEHNR, CDR2 FQNEAQ, per germline (reference sequence). In nucleotides, the CDR3 is TGTGCCAGCAGCTTGCAGGAGGGAGATACGCAGTATTTT. It codes for CASSLQEGDTQYF.

The chain recombines TRBV9 with TRBJ2-2; TRBD2 matches at 8 bases. After removal of 5 bases from V and 6 bases from J, the junction contained 9 bases not matched to a gene. Per germline, CDR1 SGDLS and CDR2 YYNGEE. The CDR3 has 15 amino acids. CDR3 sequence (DNA): TGTGCCAGCAGTACGGCGGGAGGTCCTTCCGGGGAGCTGTTTTTT. It codes for CASSTAGGPSGELFF.

The V gene is TRBV11-2, the J gene TRBJ1-6; TRBD1 agrees at 7 bases. The CDR3 spans 14 residues. The germline V gene has CDR1 SGHAT and CDR2 FQNNGV. Germline trimming cut 6 bases from V and 8 bases from J; bases unmatched to any gene: 7. The CDR3 DNA follows: TGTGCCAGCAGGACCGGGACAGCCTATTCACCCCTCCACTTT. The encoded protein is CASRTGTAYSPLHF.

This clone was detected only a few times. This chain links TRBV7-9 with TRBJ1-2; D possibly corresponds to TRBD1 (5 bases). V lost 3 bases to trimming and J lost 4 bases, with 12 bases between them. The CDR3 length is 14 residues. Germline lookup yields CDR1 SEHNR and CDR2 FQNEAQ (reference sequence). Here the CDR3 reads CASSFSGTAYGYTF. In DNA form, the CDR3 reads TGTGCCAGCAGCTTCAGCGGGACTGCCTATGGCTACACCTTC.

The chain couples TRBV2 to TRBJ1-1; the match to TRBD1 covers 7 bases. The CDR3 contains 14 residues. V gave up 4 bases and J gave up 5 bases; unmatched junction bases: 7. Germline loops: CDR1 SNHLY, CDR2 FYNNEI. CDR3 residues: CASSAGQLGTEAFF. CDR3 sequence (DNA): TGTGCCAGCAGTGCGGGACAGTTGGGGACTGAAGCTTTCTTT.

The chain has TRBV10-2 and TRBJ2-1; 14 bases map to TRBD2. Germline values: CDR1 WSHSY, CDR2 SAAADI. V shed 7 bases and J 7 bases; nucleotides not matched to a gene: 6. The CDR3 loop spans 15 amino acids. The CDR3 region has the DNA TGCGCCAGCACTTCAGGACTAGCGGGGGGTAATGAGCAGTTCTTC. Its protein is CASTSGLAGGNEQFF.

This clone showed up just once. The V call is TRBV6-5, the J call TRBJ2-7, with D possibly being TRBD2 (5 bases). CDR1 is MNHEY, CDR2 SVGAGI, per germline. The ends were cut back, 2 bases at V and 4 bases at J, with 12 bases in the middle. CDR3 length equals 14 residues. CDR3 sequence (DNA): TGTGCCAGCAGTTACACGGTGGCGGGTTACGAGCAGTACTTC. Translated: CASSYTVAGYEQYF.

V usage is TRBV28 and J usage is TRBJ1-2, with 9 nucleotides matching TRBD1. The length of the CDR3 is 16 residues. Germline CDR1 MDHEN, CDR2 SYDVKM. J gave up 5 bases and V 6 bases, and 13 bases lay outside the gene matches. As DNA, the CDR3 is TGTGCCAGCAGGACAGGGGGAACAAAATTTGGTTATGGCTACACCTTC. Its translation is CASRTGGTKFGYGYTF.

J is TRBJ1-3 and V is TRBV7-8; D uncertain. The CDR3 runs 17 residues. Germline V lookup: CDR1 SGHVS, CDR2 FQNEAQ. V was cut by 5 bases and J by 3 bases, with 20 bases left in between. The CDR3 DNA follows: TGTGCCAGCAGCGGACGGACTACCCGATCGGGTGGAAACACCATATATTTT. Translation: CASSGRTTRSGGNTIYF.

This clone came up a few times. J is TRBJ1-5 and V is TRBV2; D is perhaps TRBD1 (6 bases). Germline V CDR1 and CDR2: SNHLY, FYNNEI. CDR3 length equals 13 residues. Trimming shortened V by 1 base and J by 6 bases, and 7 bases separated the two germline ends. As DNA, the CDR3 is TGTGCCAGCAGTGAAGACAGGGTTCAGCCCCAGCATTTT. Protein: CASSEDRVQPQHF.

The V call is TRBV4-1, the J call TRBJ1-1; unclear D gene. In germline, CDR1 is MGHRA, CDR2 YSYEKL. V was shortened by 1 base and J by 11 bases, with 14 bases between the two germline ends. The CDR3 has 13 residues. Written as DNA, the CDR3 is TGCGCCAGCAGCCAAGGAGAGGAGAGGTTGGCTTTCTTT. Amino acid sequence: CASSQGEERLAFF.

V gene TRBV27 combines with J gene TRBJ2-5; 8 nucleotides line up with TRBD1. V trimming: 4 bases; J trimming: 2 bases; junction bases outside the gene matches: 9. The CDR3 runs to 16 residues. Germline CDR1 and CDR2: MNHEY and SMNVEV (reference sequence). CDR3 sequence reads: CASSSLGRDRQETQYF. Here the CDR3 DNA reads TGTGCCAGCAGTTCATTAGGCCGGGACAGGCAAGAGACCCAGTACTTC.

The V gene is TRBV4-3, the J gene TRBJ1-2, with no clear D. Trimming took off 1 base at V and 4 bases at J, with 13 bases between the two ends. There are 15 residues in the CDR3. Per the germline V gene, CDR1 is LGHNA and CDR2 is YSLEER. This CDR3 reads CASSQGAGPLYGYTF. DNA for the CDR3: TGCGCCAGCAGCCAAGGGGCAGGTCCCCTCTATGGCTACACCTTC.

The chain is built from TRBV18 and TRBJ1-1; a weak D match, TRBD1 (6 bases). V gave up 4 bases and J gave up 2 bases, with 14 bases separating them. This CDR3 has 15 amino acids. The germline V gene encodes CDR1 KGHSH and CDR2 LQKENI. The CDR3 bases are TGTGCCAGCTCACATACAGGGAGCAGTAACACTGAAGCTTTCTTT. It codes for CASSHTGSSNTEAFF.

This clone showed up just a few times. The chain links TRBV9 to TRBJ2-5; TRBD1 matches at 10 bases. Germline CDR1 is SGDLS and CDR2 is YYNGEE. The CDR3 totals 15 residues. The J segment lost 5 bases and the V segment lost 4 bases, leaving 8 bases of the junction unmatched. The CDR3 region is CASSTGQGHGETQYF. CDR3 DNA: TGTGCCAGCAGCACGGGACAGGGGCACGGGGAGACCCAGTACTTC.

This chain links TRBV7-2 with TRBJ2-3; the match to TRBD1 covers 11 bases. V lost 4 bases, J lost 6 bases, and 3 bases stayed unmatched. Germline-derived CDR1 and CDR2 are SGHTA and FQGNSA. The CDR3 consists of 14 residues. CDR3 in amino acids: CASSSDRGRDTQYF. In nucleotides, the CDR3 is TGTGCCAGCAGCTCGGACAGGGGGCGGGATACGCAGTATTTT.

The chain recombines TRBV5-1 with TRBJ1-3; 12 nucleotides agree with TRBD1. The germline CDR1 and CDR2 sequences are SGHRS and YFSETQ. There are 16 residues in the CDR3. Trimming took 4 bases from V and 6 from J; bases not matched to a gene: 8. CDR3 sequence (DNA): TGCGCCAGCAGCGCGGGGACAGGGGGCGGTGAAAACACCATATATTTT. Amino acids: CASSAGTGGGENTIYF.

V and J are TRBV25-1 and TRBJ2-3; 8 bases match TRBD2. The V segment lost 3 bases and the J segment 5 bases; nucleotides outside the gene matches: 13. The germline V gene has CDR1 MGHDK and CDR2 SYGVNS. This CDR3 has 17 amino acids. The CDR3 sequence: CASSDSRGAGVRDTQYF. CDR3 bases: TGTGCCAGCAGTGACTCTCGTGGAGCGGGGGTAAGAGATACGCAGTATTTT.

The chain combines TRBV7-3 with TRBJ2-4, with 12 bases identical to TRBD2. The germline V gene encodes CDR1 SGHTA and CDR2 FQGTGA. This CDR3 comprises 17 residues. The ends lost 0 bases at V and 6 bases at J; junction bases unmatched: 6. The CDR3 reads CASSLTRTTSGGNIQYF. The CDR3 DNA reads as TGTGCCAGCAGCTTAACGCGTACGACTAGCGGGGGAAACATTCAGTACTTC. The full variable domain, in which reference TRBV7-3 and TRBJ2-4 provide the parts outside the CDR3, is GAGVSQTPSNKVTEKGKYVELRCDPISGHTALYWYRQSLGQGPEFLIYFQGTGAADDSGLPNDRFFAVRPEGSVSTLKIQRTERGDSAVYLCASSLTRTTSGGNIQYFGAGTRLSVL.

V is TRBV14 and J is TRBJ2-1, with 7 bases identical to TRBD1. Germline CDR1 is SGHDN and CDR2 is FVKESK. Trimming took 4 bases from V and 1 from J; bases not matched to a gene: 4. The CDR3 runs 15 residues. Written as DNA, the CDR3 is TGTGCCAGCAGCCTCAGACAGGGTTCCTACAATGAGCAGTTCTTC. This encodes CASSLRQGSYNEQFF.

In its sample, this clone was seen once. The chain employs TRBV4-1 and TRBJ1-5, with 7 bases identical to TRBD1. Germline V gene data show CDR1 as MGHRA and CDR2 as YSYEKL. V trimming: 5 bases; J trimming: 4 bases; junction bases outside the gene matches: 8. This CDR3 is built from 15 residues. CDR3 nucleotide sequence: TGCGCCAGCAGCTTGTGGACAGGAACTAATCAGCCCCAGCATTTT. Protein sequence: CASSLWTGTNQPQHF.

The CDR3 DNA is TGTGCCAGCAGTTTTGAGGGGGACAGCAATCAGCCCCAGCATTTT. Translating gives CASSFEGDSNQPQHF. The chain employs TRBV28 and TRBJ1-5; D might be TRBD1 (6 bases). This CDR3 comprises 15 residues. Trimming removed 3 bases at V and 1 base at J, with 10 bases between. The V gene's germline CDR1 is MDHEN and CDR2 SYDVKM.

The rearrangement links TRBV5-1 to TRBJ1-1; 8 bases agree with TRBD1. V lost 4 bases to trimming and J lost 5 bases; unmatched junction nucleotides: 13. The CDR3 is 16 residues long. Per germline, CDR1 SGHRS and CDR2 YFSETQ. The DNA for the CDR3 is TGCGCCAGCAGCCACGCCACCGGACAGGGTGCAACTGAAGCTTTCTTT. The encoded protein is CASSHATGQGATEAFF.

A remark on this clone: This may come from a read error, since a much larger clone is one base off. The V call is TRBV3-1 (or the pseudogene TRBV3-2), the J call TRBJ2-1; 10 bases match TRBD2. V lost 1 base and J lost 6; bases outside the gene matches: 3. CDR1 is LGHDT, CDR2 YNNKEL, per germline (reference sequence). This CDR3 has 15 residues. CDR3 sequence (DNA): TGTGCCAGCAGCCAAGGGCTAGCGGGGGCCAATGAGCAGTTCTTC. This translates into CASSQGLAGANEQFF.

The chain employs TRBV19 and TRBJ1-6; 9 positions agree with TRBD1. Germline V gives CDR1 LNHDA, CDR2 SQIVND (reference sequence). The CDR3 has 16 amino acids. V lost 0 bases to trimming and J lost 7 bases; unmatched junction nucleotides: 4. CDR3 DNA: TGTGCCAGTAGTATAGATCGGGACAGGGAAAATTCACCCCTCCACTTT. It yields the protein CASSIDRDRENSPLHF.